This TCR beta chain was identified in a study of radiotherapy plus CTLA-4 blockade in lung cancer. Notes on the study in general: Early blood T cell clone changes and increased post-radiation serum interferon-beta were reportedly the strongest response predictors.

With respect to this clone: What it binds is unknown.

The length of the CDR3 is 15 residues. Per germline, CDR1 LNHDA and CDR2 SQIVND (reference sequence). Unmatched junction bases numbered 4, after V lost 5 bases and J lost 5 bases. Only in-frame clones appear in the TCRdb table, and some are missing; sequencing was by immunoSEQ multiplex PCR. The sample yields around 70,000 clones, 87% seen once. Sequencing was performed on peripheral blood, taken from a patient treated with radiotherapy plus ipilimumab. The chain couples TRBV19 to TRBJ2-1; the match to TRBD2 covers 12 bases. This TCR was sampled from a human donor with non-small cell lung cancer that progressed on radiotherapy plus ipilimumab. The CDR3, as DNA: TGTGCCAGTAGTCCTAGCGGGAGGGTAAACAATGAGCAGTTCTTC. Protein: CASSPSGRVNNEQFF. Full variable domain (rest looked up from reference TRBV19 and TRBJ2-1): DGGITQSPKYLFRKEGQNVTLSCEQNLNHDAMYWYRQDPGQGLRLIYYSQIVNDFQKGDIAEGYSVSREKKESFPLTVTSAQKNPTAFYLCASSPSGRVNNEQFFGPGTRLTVL.